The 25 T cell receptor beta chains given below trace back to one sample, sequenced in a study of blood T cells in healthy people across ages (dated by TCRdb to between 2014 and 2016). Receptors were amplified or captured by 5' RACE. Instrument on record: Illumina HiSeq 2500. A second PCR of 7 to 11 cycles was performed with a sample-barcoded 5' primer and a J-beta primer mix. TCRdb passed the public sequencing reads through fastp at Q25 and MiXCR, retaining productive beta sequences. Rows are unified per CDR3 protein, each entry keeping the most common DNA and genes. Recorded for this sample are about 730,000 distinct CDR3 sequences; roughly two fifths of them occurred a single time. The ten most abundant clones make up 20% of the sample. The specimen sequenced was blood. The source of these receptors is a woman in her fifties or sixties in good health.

The CDR3 reads CSGLRQGVVNEQFF. The CDR3, as DNA: TGCAGTGGGTTGAGGCAGGGAGTTGTCAATGAGCAGTTCTTC. This chain joins TRBV20-1 and TRBJ2-1; either TRBD1 or TRBD2 may fit D (5 bases each). V lost 7 bases and J 6 bases, leaving 19 bases between the germline ends. This CDR3 has 14 residues. CDR1 and CDR2 (germline): DFQATT, SNEGSKA (reference sequence).

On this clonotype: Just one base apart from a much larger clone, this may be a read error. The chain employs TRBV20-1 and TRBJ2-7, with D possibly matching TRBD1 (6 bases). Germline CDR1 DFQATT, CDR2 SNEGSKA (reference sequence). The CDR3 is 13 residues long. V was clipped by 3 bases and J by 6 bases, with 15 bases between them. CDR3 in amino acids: CSASGGPLGEQYF. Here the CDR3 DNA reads TGCAGTGCTAGTGGGGGCCCTCTGGGCGAGCAGTACTTC.

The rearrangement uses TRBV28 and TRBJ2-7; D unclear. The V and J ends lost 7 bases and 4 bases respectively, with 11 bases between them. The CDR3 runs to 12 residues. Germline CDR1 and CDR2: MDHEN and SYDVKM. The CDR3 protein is CASTSVRYEQYF. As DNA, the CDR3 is TGTGCCAGCACCTCGGTCCGATACGAGCAGTACTTC.

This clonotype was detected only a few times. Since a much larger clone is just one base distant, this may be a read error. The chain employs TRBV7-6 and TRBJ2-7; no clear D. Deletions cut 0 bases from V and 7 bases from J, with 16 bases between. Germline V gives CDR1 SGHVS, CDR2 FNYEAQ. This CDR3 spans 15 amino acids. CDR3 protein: CASSLALFRLNEQYF. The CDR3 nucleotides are TGTGCCAGCAGCTTAGCGCTCTTTCGCCTAAATGAGCAGTACTTC. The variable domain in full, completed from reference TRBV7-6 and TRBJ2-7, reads GAGVSQSPRYKVTKRGQDVALRCDPISGHVSLYWYRQALGQGPEFLTYFNYEAQQDKSGLPNDRFSAERPEGSISTLTIQRTEQRDSAMYRCASSLALFRLNEQYFGPGTRLTVT.

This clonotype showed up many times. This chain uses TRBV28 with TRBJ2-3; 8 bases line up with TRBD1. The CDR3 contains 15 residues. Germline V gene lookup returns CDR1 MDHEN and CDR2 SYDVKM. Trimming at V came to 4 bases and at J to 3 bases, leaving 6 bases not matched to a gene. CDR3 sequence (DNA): TGTGCCAGCAGTTCCCTGGACAGGGAGACAGATACGCAGTATTTT. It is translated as CASSSLDRETDTQYF.

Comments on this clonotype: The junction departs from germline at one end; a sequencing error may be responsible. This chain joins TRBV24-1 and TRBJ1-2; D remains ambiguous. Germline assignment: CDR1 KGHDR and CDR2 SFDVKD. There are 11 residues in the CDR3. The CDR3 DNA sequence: TGTGCCTCCAGTGACCTTGGGGGCTACACCTTC. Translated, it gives CASSDLGGYTF.

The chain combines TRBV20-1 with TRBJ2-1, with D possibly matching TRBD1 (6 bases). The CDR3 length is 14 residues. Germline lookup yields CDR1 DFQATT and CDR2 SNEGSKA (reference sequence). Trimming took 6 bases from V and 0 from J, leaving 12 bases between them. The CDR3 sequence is CSASTGSSYNEQFF. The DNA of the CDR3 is TGCAGTGCCTCAACAGGGAGCTCCTACAATGAGCAGTTCTTC.

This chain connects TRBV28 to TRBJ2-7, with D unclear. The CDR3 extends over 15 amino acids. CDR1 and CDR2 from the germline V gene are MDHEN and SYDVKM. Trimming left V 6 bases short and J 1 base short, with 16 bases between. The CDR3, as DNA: TGTGCCAGCAGCCTCGGTGGCGTCGTTTCCTACGAGCAGTACTTC. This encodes CASSLGGVVSYEQYF.

The CDR3 sequence is CASSKRESSEQFF. The CDR3 nucleotides read TGCGCCAGCAGCAAGCGGGAGTCTTCCGAGCAGTTCTTC. The rearrangement joins TRBV5-1 to TRBJ2-1, with 8 bases aligning to TRBD2. The CDR3 extends over 13 amino acids. The ends lost 4 bases at V and 10 bases at J; junction bases unmatched: 7. Germline V gene data show CDR1 as SGHRS and CDR2 as YFSETQ.

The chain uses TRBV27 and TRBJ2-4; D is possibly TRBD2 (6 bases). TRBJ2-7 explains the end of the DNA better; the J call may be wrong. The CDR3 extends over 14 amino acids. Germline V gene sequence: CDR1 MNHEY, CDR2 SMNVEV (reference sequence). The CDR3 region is CASSPGLISYEQYF. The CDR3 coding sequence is TGTGCCAGCAGTCCGGGACTGATTTCCTACGAGCAGTACTTC.

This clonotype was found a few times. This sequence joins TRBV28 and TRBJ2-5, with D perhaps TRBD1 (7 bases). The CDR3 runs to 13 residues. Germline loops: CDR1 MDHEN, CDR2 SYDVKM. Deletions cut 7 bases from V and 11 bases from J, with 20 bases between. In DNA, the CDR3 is TGTGCCAGCACCCAGGGGGACTTAGGCAAGCAGTACTTC. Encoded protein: CASTQGDLGKQYF.

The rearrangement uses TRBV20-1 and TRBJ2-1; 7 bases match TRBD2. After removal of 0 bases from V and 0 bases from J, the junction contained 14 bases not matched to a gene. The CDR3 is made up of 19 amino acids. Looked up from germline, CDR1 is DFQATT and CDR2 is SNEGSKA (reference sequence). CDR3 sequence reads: CSARDPHLGAGASYNEQFF. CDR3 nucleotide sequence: TGCAGTGCTAGAGACCCACACCTAGGCGCGGGAGCCTCCTACAATGAGCAGTTCTTC.

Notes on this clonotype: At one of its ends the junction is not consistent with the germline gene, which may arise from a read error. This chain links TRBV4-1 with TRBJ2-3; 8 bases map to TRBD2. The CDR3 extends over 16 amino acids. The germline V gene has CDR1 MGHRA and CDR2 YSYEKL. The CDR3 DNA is TGCGCCAGTAGCCCCACGGGTAGCGGGGCTATAGATACGCAGTATTTT. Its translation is CASSPTGSGAIDTQYF.

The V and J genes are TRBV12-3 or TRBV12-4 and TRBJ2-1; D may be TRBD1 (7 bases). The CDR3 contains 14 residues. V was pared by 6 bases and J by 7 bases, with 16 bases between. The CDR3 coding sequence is TGTGCCAGCAGGCGGGACAGCGAGTTGAATGAGCAGTTCTTC. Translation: CASRRDSELNEQFF.

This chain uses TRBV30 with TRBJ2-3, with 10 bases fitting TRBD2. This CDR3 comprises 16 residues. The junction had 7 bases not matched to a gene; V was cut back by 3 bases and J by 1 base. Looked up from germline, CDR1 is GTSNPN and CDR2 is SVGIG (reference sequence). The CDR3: CAWRERGGRGTDTQYF. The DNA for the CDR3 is TGTGCCTGGAGAGAGCGGGGGGGCCGTGGCACAGATACGCAGTATTTT.

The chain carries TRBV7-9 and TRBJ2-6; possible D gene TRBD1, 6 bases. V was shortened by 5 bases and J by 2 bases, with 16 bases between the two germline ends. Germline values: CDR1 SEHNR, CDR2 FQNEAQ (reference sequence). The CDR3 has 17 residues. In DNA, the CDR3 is TGTGCCAGCAGCCCTCTTCTGACAGGCCCTGGGGCCAACGTCCTGACTTTC. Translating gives CASSPLLTGPGANVLTF.

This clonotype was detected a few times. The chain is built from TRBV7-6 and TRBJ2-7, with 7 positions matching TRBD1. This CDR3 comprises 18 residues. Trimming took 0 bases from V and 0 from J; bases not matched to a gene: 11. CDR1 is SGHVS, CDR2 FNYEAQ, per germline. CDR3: CASSLAQSTGTNSYEQYF. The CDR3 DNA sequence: TGTGCCAGCAGCTTAGCGCAATCGACAGGGACGAACTCCTACGAGCAGTACTTC.

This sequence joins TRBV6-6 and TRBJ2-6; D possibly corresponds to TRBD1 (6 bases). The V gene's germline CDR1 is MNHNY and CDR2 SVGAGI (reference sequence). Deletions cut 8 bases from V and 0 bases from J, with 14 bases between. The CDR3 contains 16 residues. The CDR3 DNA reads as TGTGCCAGCCACCCACAGGGTGGCTCTGGGGCCAACGTCCTGACTTTC. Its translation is CASHPQGGSGANVLTF.

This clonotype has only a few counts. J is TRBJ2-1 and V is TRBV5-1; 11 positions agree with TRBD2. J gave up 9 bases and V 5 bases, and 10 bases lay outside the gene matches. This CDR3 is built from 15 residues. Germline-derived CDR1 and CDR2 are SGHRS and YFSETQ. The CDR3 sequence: CASSQTSGMGGEQFF. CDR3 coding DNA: TGCGCCAGCAGTCAGACTAGCGGGATGGGGGGTGAGCAGTTCTTC. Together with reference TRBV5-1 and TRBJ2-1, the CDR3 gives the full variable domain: KAGVTQTPRYLIKTRGQQVTLSCSPISGHRSVSWYQQTPGQGLQFLFEYFSETQRNKGNFPGRFSGRQFSNSRSEMNVSTLELGDSALYLCASSQTSGMGGEQFFGPGTRLTVL.

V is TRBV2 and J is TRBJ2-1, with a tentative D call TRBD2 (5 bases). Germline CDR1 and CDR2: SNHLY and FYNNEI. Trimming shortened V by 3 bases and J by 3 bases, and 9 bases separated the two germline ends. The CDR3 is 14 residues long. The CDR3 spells CASSEDGNYNEQFF. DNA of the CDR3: TGTGCCAGCAGTGAGGACGGGAACTACAATGAGCAGTTCTTC.

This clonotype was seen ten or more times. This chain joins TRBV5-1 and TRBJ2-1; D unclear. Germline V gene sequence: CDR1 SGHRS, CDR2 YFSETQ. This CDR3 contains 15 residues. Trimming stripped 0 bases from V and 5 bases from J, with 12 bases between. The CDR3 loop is CASSLVPGEHNEQFF. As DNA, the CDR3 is TGCGCCAGCAGCTTGGTCCCTGGGGAACACAATGAGCAGTTCTTC. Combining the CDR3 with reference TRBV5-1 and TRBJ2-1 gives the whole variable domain KAGVTQTPRYLIKTRGQQVTLSCSPISGHRSVSWYQQTPGQGLQFLFEYFSETQRNKGNFPGRFSGRQFSNSRSEMNVSTLELGDSALYLCASSLVPGEHNEQFFGPGTRLTVL.

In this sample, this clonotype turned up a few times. Written as DNA, the CDR3 is TGTGCCAGCAGCCCCGACAGGGGGATTCCGTATTTT. Its protein is CASSPDRGIPYF. The rearrangement uses TRBV7-9 and TRBJ2-3; 9 nucleotides match TRBD1. CDR1 and CDR2 (germline): SEHNR, FQNEAQ (reference sequence). The CDR3 spans 12 residues. V lost 5 bases and J lost 14; bases outside the gene matches: 8.

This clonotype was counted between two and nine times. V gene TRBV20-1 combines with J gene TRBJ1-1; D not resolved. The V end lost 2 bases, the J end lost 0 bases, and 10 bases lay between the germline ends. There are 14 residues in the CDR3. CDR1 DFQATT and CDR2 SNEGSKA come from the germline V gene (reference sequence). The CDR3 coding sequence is TGCAGTGCTAGATCCCAGCCTATGAACACTGAAGCTTTCTTT. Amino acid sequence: CSARSQPMNTEAFF.

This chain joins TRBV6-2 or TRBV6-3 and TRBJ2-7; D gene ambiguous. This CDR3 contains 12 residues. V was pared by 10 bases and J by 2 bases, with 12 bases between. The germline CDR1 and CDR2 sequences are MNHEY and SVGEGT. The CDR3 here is CANTSTTYEQYF. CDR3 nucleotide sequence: TGTGCCAACACCTCAACGACCTACGAGCAGTACTTC.

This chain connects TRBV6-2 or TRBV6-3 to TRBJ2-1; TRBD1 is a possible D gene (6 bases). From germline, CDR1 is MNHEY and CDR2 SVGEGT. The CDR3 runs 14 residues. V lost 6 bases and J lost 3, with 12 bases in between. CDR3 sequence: CASRTGSLYNEQFF. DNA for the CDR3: TGTGCCAGCAGAACAGGGTCACTCTACAATGAGCAGTTCTTC.